The present T cell receptor beta chain was sequenced within a study of identifying expanded T cells in peripheral blood. Findings and caveats of the study: Over about two and four weeks, about 16.4 and 19 clones changed, versus 1.2 between replicates. Approximately 2-week clone count variance significantly increased as total template count grew.

During the collection period, no donor immune events like infections were recorded. Only in-frame clones appear in the TCRdb table, and some are missing; sequencing was by immunoSEQ multiplex PCR. The sample holds over 90,000 clones, around 90% seen once. A word on this clone: The antigen is not known.

With 4 bases clipped from V and 6 bases from J, the junction kept 7 bases outside the gene matches. CDR3 length: 14 residues. Germline V CDR1 and CDR2: SEHNR, FQNEAQ (reference sequence). This clonotype was sampled from a person between 18 and 75 years old in good health. Sample: blood. This rearrangement joins TRBV7-9 to TRBJ2-3; 7 bases line up with TRBD1. CDR3 sequence: CASSSATGVDTQYF. DNA of the CDR3: TGTGCCAGCAGCTCAGCCACAGGGGTCGATACGCAGTATTTT. Full variable domain (missing parts from reference TRBV7-9 and TRBJ2-3): DTGVSQNPRHKITKRGQNVTFRCDPISEHNRLYWYRQTLGQGPEFLTYFQNEAQLEKSRLLSDRFSAERPKGSFSTLEIQRTEQGDSAMYLCASSSATGVDTQYFGPGTRLTVL.